This T cell receptor (beta chain) is from a study of blood T cell repertoires in COVID-19. Overall study: PBMCs, B-cell-depleted T cells, or T cells provided the cDNA or gDNA that made up the material.

A single count supports this clone. V was shortened by 7 bases and J by 2 bases, with 17 bases between the two germline ends. The CDR3 runs to 15 residues. The germline CDR1 and CDR2 sequences are MNHEY and SVGAGI. As handled by the study authors: Reference gene primer amplification in the assay estimated nucleated cell counts. The repertoire was sequenced with immunoSEQ multiplex PCR; TCRdb's copy has only in-frame clones and lacks some. V, J and clone size are taken as reported in that table, and D and trimming were inferred from the DNA itself. This sample carries 210,000 or so clones, around 81% of them seen once, and the ten largest clones take about 4.5%.

The V gene is TRBV6-5, the J gene TRBJ2-5; TRBD2 might be the D (6 bases). The sequence was obtained from a man aged 25-40 years with acute COVID-19. Specimen: PBMCs or T cells enriched from blood (not recorded which). This chain's CDR3 is CASTRGGLRQETQYF. The CDR3 nucleotides are TGTGCCAGCACCCGGGGAGGTCTGAGGCAAGAGACCCAGTACTTC.